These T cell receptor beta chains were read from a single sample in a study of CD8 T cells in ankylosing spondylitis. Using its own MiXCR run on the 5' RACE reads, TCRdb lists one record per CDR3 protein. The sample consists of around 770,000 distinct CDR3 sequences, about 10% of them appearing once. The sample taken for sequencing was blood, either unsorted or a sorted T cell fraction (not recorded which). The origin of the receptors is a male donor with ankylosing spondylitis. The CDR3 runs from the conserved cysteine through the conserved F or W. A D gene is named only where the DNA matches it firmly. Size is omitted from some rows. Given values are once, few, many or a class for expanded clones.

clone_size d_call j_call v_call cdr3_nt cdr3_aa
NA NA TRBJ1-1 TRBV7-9 TGTGCCATGGGCCCAGGGAGGAGGGACACTGAAGCTTTCTTT CAMGPGRRDTEAFF
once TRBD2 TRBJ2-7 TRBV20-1 TGCAGTGCTCTGGGGCCAGCGGGAGTCCCCTCCTACGAGCAGTACTTC CSALGPAGVPSYEQYF
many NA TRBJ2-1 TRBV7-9 TGTGCCAGCAGTTTTAGCGGCTACAATGAGCAGTTCTTC CASSFSGYNEQFF
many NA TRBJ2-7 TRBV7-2 TGCGCCAGCAGCTTGGTTCAGTCCTACGAGCAGTACTTC CASSLVQSYEQYF
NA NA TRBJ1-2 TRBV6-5 TGTGCCAGCAGTTACACACTCGGGACTTTGGGATATGGCTACACCTTC CASSYTLGTLGYGYTF
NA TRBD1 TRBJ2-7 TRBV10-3 TGTGCCATCAGAACAGACAGGGGTAATGACTACGAGCAGTACTTC CAIRTDRGNDYEQYF
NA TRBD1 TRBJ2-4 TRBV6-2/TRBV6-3 TGTGCCAGCAGTTATTTGGGACAGCTAGCCAAAAACATTCAGTACTTC CASSYLGQLAKNIQYF
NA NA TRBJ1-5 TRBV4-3 TGCGCCAGCAGCCAGGCTAGCAATCAGCCCCAGCATTTT CASSQASNQPQHF
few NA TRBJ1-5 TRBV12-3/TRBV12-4 TGTGCCAGCAGTAGGGATGGGGGGGCTAGCAATCAGCCCCAGCATTTT CASSRDGGASNQPQHF
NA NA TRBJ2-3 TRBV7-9 TGTGCCAGCAGCCGGAGGGCCTCGGGGGATACGCAGTATTTT CASSRRASGDTQYF
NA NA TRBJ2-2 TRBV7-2 TGTGCCAGCAGTAATACCGGACTTTCCACCGGGGAGCTGTTTTTT CASSNTGLSTGELFF
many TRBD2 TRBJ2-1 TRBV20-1 TGCAGTGCTTATCTAAGCGGGAGAAGTGGGAATGAGCAGTTCTTC CSAYLSGRSGNEQFF
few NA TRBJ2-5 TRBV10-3 TGTGCCATCAGTCTAGGACAGTGGAACACGGAGACCCAGTACTTC CAISLGQWNTETQYF
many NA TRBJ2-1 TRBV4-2 TGTGCCAGCAGCAAAGCGGTCGGCAATGAGCAGTTCTTC CASSKAVGNEQFF
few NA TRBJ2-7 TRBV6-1 TGTGCCAGCAGACCTCCCGGGGATGGGGGGAACGAGCAGTACTTC CASRPPGDGGNEQYF
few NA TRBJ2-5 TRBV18 TGTGCCAGCTCACCACCGTGGCAGGGGAGGCAAGAGACCCAGTACTTC CASSPPWQGRQETQYF
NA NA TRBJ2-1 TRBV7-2 TGTGCCAGCAGCTTAGCGGGAAATAATCAGCAGTTCTTC CASSLAGNNQQFF
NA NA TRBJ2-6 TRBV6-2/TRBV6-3 TGTGCCAGCAGTTACTCGCTTGGAGGGCTTGGGGCCAACGTCCTGACTTTC CASSYSLGGLGANVLTF
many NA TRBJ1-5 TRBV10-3 TGTGCCGCGGGGGGACAGCCCCAGCATTTT CAAGGQPQHF
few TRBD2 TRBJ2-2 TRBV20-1 TGCAGTGCAGCCAGGGACTACCTCCTCGGCACCGGGGAGCTGTTTTTT CSAARDYLLGTGELFF
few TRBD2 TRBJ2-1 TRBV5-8 TGTGCCAGCCTCCGGGAGGCGGGGTTATCCTACAATGAGCAGTTCTTC CASLREAGLSYNEQFF
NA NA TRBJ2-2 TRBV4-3 TGCGCCAGCAGCCAAGATTATAGAACTACCGTCAGGGCCGGGGAGCTGTTTTTT CASSQDYRTTVRAGELFF
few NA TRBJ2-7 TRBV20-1 TGCAGTGCTAGAGGACAGAGAATTTACGAGCAGTACTTC CSARGQRIYEQYF
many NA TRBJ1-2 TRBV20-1 TGCAGTGCTAGACTTAGGCCCCAGGGAGGCTACACCTTC CSARLRPQGGYTF
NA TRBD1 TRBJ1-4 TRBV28 TGTGCCAGCAGTACGATTGGACAGGGACGGAACCCTAATGAAAAACTGTTTTTT CASSTIGQGRNPNEKLFF
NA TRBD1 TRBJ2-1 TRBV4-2 TGTGCCAGCAGCCAGGACAGGGGTCCCACCTACAATGAGCAGTTCTTC CASSQDRGPTYNEQFF
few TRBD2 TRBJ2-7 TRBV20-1 TGCAGTGCTCGTAGACTAGCCGAGTCCGCGGTCTACGAGCAGTACTTC CSARRLAESAVYEQYF
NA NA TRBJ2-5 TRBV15 TGTGCCACCAGCACCGGACTTGAACGAGAGACCCAGTACTTC CATSTGLERETQYF
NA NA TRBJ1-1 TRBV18 TGTGCCAGCTCAAGGGACACCCTCTGGACTGAAGCTTTCTTT CASSRDTLWTEAFF
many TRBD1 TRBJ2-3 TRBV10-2 TGCGCCAGCAATCCTCTGGGACAGGGAGCGACAGATACGCAGTATTTT CASNPLGQGATDTQYF
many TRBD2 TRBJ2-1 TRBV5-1 TGCGCCAGCAGCTTGGTTGGGCTAGCGGGAGAAAATGAGCAGTTCTTC CASSLVGLAGENEQFF
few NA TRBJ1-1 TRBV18 TGTGCCAGCTCACCAACTAACGGGCCGATGAACACTGAAGCTTTCTTT CASSPTNGPMNTEAFF
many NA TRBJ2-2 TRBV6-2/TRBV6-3 TGTGCCAGCACCGGGGGATGGACCGGGGAGCTGTTTTTT CASTGGWTGELFF
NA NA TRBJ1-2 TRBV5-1 TGCGCCAGCAGCAGCCAATGGCCCCCTAACTATGGCTACACCTTC CASSSQWPPNYGYTF
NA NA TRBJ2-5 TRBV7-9 TGTGCCAGCAGCTTATCAGCGCCCGGGGAGACCCAGTACTTC CASSLSAPGETQYF
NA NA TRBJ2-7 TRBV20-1 TGCAGTGCCCAGAAACACGAGCAGTACTTC CSAQKHEQYF
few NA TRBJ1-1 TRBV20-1 TGCAGTGCTACTTTCCGGCCACACGGGGAAGCTTTCTTT CSATFRPHGEAFF
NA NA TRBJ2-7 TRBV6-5 TGTGCCAGCAGTTACCGACAGTACGAGCAGTACTTC CASSYRQYEQYF
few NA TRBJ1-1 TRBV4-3 TGCGCCAGCAGCCAAGGGGCCAGGAGGAACACTGAAGCTTTCTTT CASSQGARRNTEAFF
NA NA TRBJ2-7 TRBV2 TGTGCCAGCAGTGACTGGTACAGGTACTCCTACGAGCAGTACTTC CASSDWYRYSYEQYF
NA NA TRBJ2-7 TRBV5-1 TGCGCCAGCAGCTTGGCTCCCCTTGGCCGGGCCGAGCAGTACTTC CASSLAPLGRAEQYF
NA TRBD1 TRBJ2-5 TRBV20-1 TGCAGTGCCCCGGACAGGTCCCCGACCCAGTACTTC CSAPDRSPTQYF
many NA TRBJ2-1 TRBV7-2 TGTGCCAGCAGCTTCGGGACTTCGCCATACAATGAGCAGTTCTTC CASSFGTSPYNEQFF
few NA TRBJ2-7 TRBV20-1 TGCAGTGCTAGTTATCCACTTCGGGGCTACGAGCAGTACTTC CSASYPLRGYEQYF
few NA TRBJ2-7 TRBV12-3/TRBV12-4 TGTGCCAGCAGCCTCGTGGGAAAGGTCTTCGAGCAGTACTTC CASSLVGKVFEQYF
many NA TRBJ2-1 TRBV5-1 TGCGCCAGCAGCTTGGTGCCGGAATACAATGAGCAGTTCTTC CASSLVPEYNEQFF
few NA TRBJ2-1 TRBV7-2 TGTGCCAGCAGCTTAGCGCTGCCCCCCTACAATGAGCAGTTCTTC CASSLALPPYNEQFF
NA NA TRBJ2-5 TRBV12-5 TGTGCTAGTGGTTTGGGGGGTACGGAGACCCAGTACTTC CASGLGGTETQYF
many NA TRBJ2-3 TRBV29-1 TGCAGCGTTGAGTTGGGGGGCACAGATACGCAGTATTTT CSVELGGTDTQYF
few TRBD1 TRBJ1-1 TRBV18 TGTGCCAGCTCACCGCTACAGGGGATGAACACTGAAGCTTTCTTT CASSPLQGMNTEAFF
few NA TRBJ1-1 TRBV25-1 TGTGCCTCCAGGGGCCACCTCGAAGCTTTCTTT CASRGHLEAFF
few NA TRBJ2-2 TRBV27 TGTGCCAGCGGTATGAAGAACACCGGGGAGCTGTTTTTT CASGMKNTGELFF
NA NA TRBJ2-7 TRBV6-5 TGTGCCAGCACCCCGCGGGGTGGGGGGTCCTACGAGCAGTACTTC CASTPRGGGSYEQYF
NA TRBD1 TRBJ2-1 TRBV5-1 TGCGCCAGCAGCCTTGGGGGACAGCCAAGGGATGAGCAGTTCTTC CASSLGGQPRDEQFF
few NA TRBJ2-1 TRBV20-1 TGCAGTGCTAGAGACATTAGCGGCTATGATGAGCAGTTCTTC CSARDISGYDEQFF